The 6 T cell receptor beta chains listed next were all sequenced from one sample in a study of blood T cell repertoires in COVID-19. Produced via immunoSEQ multiplex PCR; TCRdb's table is partial and in-frame only. This sample yields 200,000 to 250,000 clones, of which about 86% are seen a single time; more than 2.5% belongs to the top ten. Sequencing used peripheral blood. The receptor source for this set is a woman aged 25 to 39 who had recovered from COVID-19.

The chain is built from TRBV11-2 and TRBJ2-1; TRBD2 matches at 12 bases. Losses at the gene ends were 5 bases for V and 4 bases for J; bases not matched to a gene: 6. Germline V gene sequence: CDR1 SGHAT, CDR2 FQNNGV. There are 16 residues in the CDR3. This CDR3 is CASSPTSGSTYNEQFF. The CDR3 nucleotides read TGTGCCAGCAGCCCGACTAGCGGGAGCACTTACAATGAGCAGTTCTTC.

In the case of this clone: This same CDR3 is encoded by further DNA sequences in the sample. The chain has TRBV9 and TRBJ2-5; D remains unclear. Trimming shortened V by 4 bases and J by 5 bases, and 9 bases separated the two germline ends. The CDR3 length is 12 residues. The germline V gene has CDR1 SGDLS and CDR2 YYNGEE. Here the CDR3 reads CASSPLEETQYF. The CDR3, as DNA: TGTGCCAGCAGCCCCCTAGAGGAGACCCAGTACTTC. The full variable domain, completed using reference TRBV9 and TRBJ2-5, is DSGVTQTPKHLITATGQRVTLRCSPRSGDLSVYWYQQSLDQGLQFLIQYYNGEERAKGNILERFSAQQFPDLHSELNLSSLELGDSALYFCASSPLEETQYFGPGTRLLVL.

The table lists this clone with a few counts. The gene calls are TRBV15 and TRBJ1-5; D might be TRBD1 (6 bases). CDR3 length: 15 residues. V was trimmed by 0 bases and J by 1 base, leaving 7 bases between them. Germline lookup yields CDR1 LNHNV and CDR2 YYDKDF (reference sequence). CDR3 sequence reads: CATSREDSSNQPQHF. The CDR3 DNA follows: TGTGCCACCAGCAGAGAGGACAGCAGCAATCAGCCCCAGCATTTT.

This rearrangement joins TRBV9 to TRBJ2-1, with TRBD2 matching 9 bases. CDR1 and CDR2 (germline): SGDLS, YYNGEE. The J segment lost 2 bases and the V segment lost 2 bases, leaving 5 bases of the junction unmatched. The CDR3 is 16 residues long. The CDR3 nucleotides read TGTGCCAGCAGCGTTAGCGGGAGTGGAACCTACAATGAGCAGTTCTTC. It codes for CASSVSGSGTYNEQFF.

V gene TRBV10-1 combines with J gene TRBJ2-5, with 8 nucleotides matching TRBD2. This CDR3 is built from 15 residues. Germline V CDR1 and CDR2: WNHNN, SYGVQD (reference sequence). The J segment lost 5 bases and the V segment lost 2 bases, leaving 7 bases of the junction unmatched. This CDR3 reads CASSERKAGVETQYF. The CDR3 bases are TGCGCCAGCAGTGAGAGAAAAGCGGGAGTGGAGACCCAGTACTTC.

The V and J genes are TRBV18 and TRBJ2-1; 10 nucleotides agree with TRBD2. CDR3 length: 16 amino acids. The V and J ends lost 6 bases and 9 bases, in that order; junction bases with no gene match: 14. Germline CDR1 reads KGHSH; CDR2 reads LQKENI. The CDR3 nucleotides are TGTGCCAGCTCCGTTGTCCTGCTAGCGGGAGATAGTGAGCAGTTCTTC. The encoded protein is CASSVVLLAGDSEQFF.